This paragraph reports one TCR beta chain. The junction does not match germline at one end; this may be a read error. This specimen comes from a study of blood T cells in healthy people across ages. The CDR3 is 13 residues long. CDR1 SEHNR and CDR2 FQNEAQ come from the germline V gene (reference sequence). Using a J-beta primer mix together with a sample-barcoded 5' primer, a second PCR was run for about 7 to 12 cycles. TCRdb re-derived calls from the 5' RACE reads in MiXCR, one entry per CDR3 protein. The sample holds more than 900,000 distinct CDR3 sequences, just under 30% seen once. For every donor, a draw yielded about 9.7 milliliters of peripheral blood. Separately, the same data were catalogued under a study of T cells of mothers and their children. Per that paper: The data showed no persistent microchimeric T cell clones.

The TCR was taken from a woman aged 40 to 50 in good health. The material sequenced was blood. The V and J genes are TRBV7-9 and TRBJ2-2; D unresolved. In DNA, the CDR3 is TGTGCCAACAGCCGTAGTTACACCGGGGAGCTGTTTTTT. It translates to CANSRSYTGELFF.